The 6 T cell receptor beta chains listed next were all sequenced from one sample in a study of T cells after yellow fever vaccination. TCRdb itself ran the 5' RACE reads through MiXCR, one entry per CDR3 protein. The sample holds about 510,000 distinct CDR3 sequences, 21% seen once. The sequencing here drew on PBMCs, taken roughly 20 days after the first yellow fever vaccination. The receptors derive from a man in his late teens or twenties who received the YFV17D yellow fever vaccine.

The CDR3 spells CASSPGGISNQPQHF. The CDR3 DNA reads as TGTGCCAGCAGCCCGGGGGGGATATCCAATCAGCCCCAGCATTTT. V is TRBV16 and J is TRBJ1-5; tentative D call: TRBD1 (5 bases). The CDR3 length is 15 residues. Per the germline V gene, CDR1 is KGHSY and CDR2 is FQNENV. The ends were cut back, 4 bases at V and 3 bases at J, with 13 bases in the middle.

This clonotype was seen a few times. The chain employs TRBV6-5 and TRBJ1-2, with no clear D. V lost 4 bases and J 4 bases, leaving 10 bases between the germline ends. CDR3 length: 13 amino acids. The germline V gene has CDR1 MNHEY and CDR2 SVGAGI. DNA for the CDR3: TGTGCCAGCAGTTCTCTCAATTCCTATGGCTACACCTTC. Amino acid sequence: CASSSLNSYGYTF.

The rearrangement joins TRBV28 to TRBJ2-5; the match to TRBD2 covers 11 bases. V lost 5 bases to trimming and J lost 5 bases; unmatched junction nucleotides: 10. The germline CDR1 and CDR2 sequences are MDHEN and SYDVKM. The CDR3 contains 16 residues. The CDR3 DNA is TGTGCCAGCAGTCTAGCGGGGGGTCTCACCGCGGAGACCCAGTACTTC. Translated: CASSLAGGLTAETQYF. Combining the CDR3 with reference TRBV28 and TRBJ2-5 gives the whole variable domain DVKVTQSSRYLVKRTGEKVFLECVQDMDHENMFWYRQDPGLGLRLIYFSYDVKMKEKGDIPEGYSVSREKKERFSLILESASTNQTSMYLCASSLAGGLTAETQYFGPGTRLLVL.

This clonotype was seen a handful of times. The V gene is TRBV12-3 or TRBV12-4, the J gene TRBJ2-7; D tentatively fits TRBD1 or TRBD2 (5 bases each). There are 13 residues in the CDR3. The V gene lost 6 bases and the J gene lost 0 bases, with 9 bases spanning the gap. CDR3: CASSRDLSYEQYF. The CDR3 DNA follows: TGTGCCAGCAGCCGGGACCTCTCCTACGAGCAGTACTTC.

The genes are TRBV28 and TRBJ1-5; no definite D call. CDR3 size: 18 residues. From germline, CDR1 is MDHEN and CDR2 SYDVKM. Trimming shortened V by 4 bases and J by 0 bases, and 19 bases separated the two germline ends. This chain's CDR3 is CASSSLRWAPDSNQPQHF. In DNA form, the CDR3 reads TGTGCCAGCAGTTCACTCCGTTGGGCGCCGGATAGCAATCAGCCCCAGCATTTT.

The gene calls are TRBV20-1 and TRBJ1-1, with 7 bases lining up with TRBD1. V trimming: 2 bases; J trimming: 1 base; junction bases outside the gene matches: 7. This CDR3 spans 15 amino acids. Looked up from germline, CDR1 is DFQATT and CDR2 is SNEGSKA (reference sequence). CDR3 coding DNA: TGCAGTGCTAGATTTCAGGGGGGGTCGAACACTGAAGCTTTCTTT. This translates into CSARFQGGSNTEAFF.